Presented here are 12 T cell receptor beta chains from one specimen sequenced in a study of T cell changes during pregnancy in multiple sclerosis (dated by TCRdb to about 2019). Libraries were constructed by the immunoSEQ multiplex PCR assay. TCRdb re-hosts the immuneACCESS table, in-frame sequences only. Its copies lack some clones; in the studies checked, an unresolved V gene accounts for under half of them, and the cause for the rest is not known. This sample is represented by tens of thousands of clones; approximately 90% of them were singletons. The top ten constitute about 1.5% of the sample. The sample was peripheral blood, taken in the second trimester of pregnancy. These receptors were collected from a female donor in good health, enrolled as a control in a pregnancy study.

This sequence joins TRBV7-9 and TRBJ2-3; TRBD2 might be the D (6 bases). The CDR3 totals 15 residues. With 1 base removed from V and 1 base from J, the gap between germline ends came to 9 bases. Germline values: CDR1 SEHNR, CDR2 FQNEAQ (reference sequence). CDR3 protein: CASSLDSSGTDTQYF. The CDR3 coding sequence is TGTGCCAGCAGCTTAGATTCTAGCGGCACAGATACGCAGTATTTT.

The V gene is TRBV28, the J gene TRBJ1-1, with no clear D. The V gene's germline CDR1 is MDHEN and CDR2 SYDVKM. This CDR3 spans 12 amino acids. V gave up 8 bases and J gave up 5 bases, with 12 bases separating them. The CDR3 loop reads CASQSAGTEAFF. CDR3 sequence (DNA): TGTGCCAGCCAGTCGGCCGGGACTGAAGCTTTCTTT.

The CDR3 spells CASSQPGGFFGDTQYF. The CDR3 coding sequence is TGTGCCAGCAGCCAACCGGGAGGGTTTTTCGGGGATACGCAGTATTTT. The chain carries TRBV7-9 and TRBJ2-3; 8 bases are a match to TRBD2. CDR1 is SEHNR, CDR2 FQNEAQ, per germline (reference sequence). The CDR3 runs to 16 residues. The V and J ends lost 5 bases and 6 bases, in that order; junction bases with no gene match: 13. The full variable domain, completed using reference TRBV7-9 and TRBJ2-3, is DTGVSQNPRHKITKRGQNVTFRCDPISEHNRLYWYRQTLGQGPEFLTYFQNEAQLEKSRLLSDRFSAERPKGSFSTLEIQRTEQGDSAMYLCASSQPGGFFGDTQYFGPGTRLTVL.

The chain combines TRBV9 with TRBJ2-3, with 11 positions matching TRBD2. With 3 bases clipped from V and 0 bases from J, the junction kept 3 bases outside the gene matches. The CDR3 has 16 residues. Germline CDR1 is SGDLS and CDR2 is YYNGEE. The CDR3 spells CASSAGTSGSTDTQYF. As DNA, the CDR3 is TGTGCCAGCAGCGCCGGGACTAGCGGTAGCACAGATACGCAGTATTTT.

V is TRBV10-3 and J is TRBJ1-1, with 9 bases lining up with TRBD1. CDR3 length equals 14 residues. V was clipped by 6 bases and J by 3 bases; unmatched bases: 5. The germline V gene has CDR1 ENHRY and CDR2 SYGVKD. CDR3 region: CAIRGGQGHTEAFF. CDR3 nucleotides: TGTGCCATCAGGGGGGGACAGGGACACACTGAAGCTTTCTTT.

The chain has TRBV30 and TRBJ2-7; D call uncertain. The CDR3 has 14 amino acids. Germline V CDR1 and CDR2: GTSNPN, SVGIG (reference sequence). Trimming shortened V by 4 bases and J by 4 bases, and 17 bases separated the two germline ends. CDR3 coding DNA: TGTGCCTGGAATGTCGGCGGCAGTTTATACGAGCAGTACTTC. Translated, it gives CAWNVGGSLYEQYF.

J is TRBJ2-1 and V is TRBV19; 13 bases fit TRBD2. The V segment lost 3 bases and the J segment 8 bases; nucleotides outside the gene matches: 4. Germline loops: CDR1 LNHDA, CDR2 SQIVND (reference sequence). This CDR3 region has 15 residues. The CDR3 loop is CASSIGLAGVDEQFF. The DNA of the CDR3 is TGTGCCAGTAGTATCGGACTAGCGGGGGTCGATGAGCAGTTCTTC.

This chain links TRBV11-2 with TRBJ2-7; 8 bases fit TRBD1. Per germline, CDR1 SGHAT and CDR2 FQNNGV. The CDR3 covers 15 residues. Losses at the gene ends were 5 bases for V and 1 base for J; bases not matched to a gene: 7. The CDR3 reads CASSLGTGRSYEQYF. The CDR3 DNA is TGTGCCAGCAGCCTAGGGACAGGAAGATCCTACGAGCAGTACTTC.

In DNA form, the CDR3 reads TGTGCCAGCAGCCTAGGCGGGGGGCGCGCCTATGGCTACACCTTC. Translation: CASSLGGGRAYGYTF. The rearrangement uses TRBV28 and TRBJ1-2; D possibly corresponds to TRBD1 (6 bases). With 6 bases removed from V and 4 bases from J, the gap between germline ends came to 18 bases. This CDR3 contains 15 residues. Germline-derived CDR1 and CDR2 are MDHEN and SYDVKM.

The chain couples TRBV10-1 to TRBJ2-2; 10 bases line up with TRBD1. The germline V gene encodes CDR1 WNHNN and CDR2 SYGVQD (reference sequence). Germline trimming cut 0 bases from V and 0 bases from J; bases unmatched to any gene: 7. The CDR3 is made up of 19 amino acids. CDR3: CASSESGDRGSPNTGELFF. The CDR3 bases are TGCGCCAGCAGTGAGTCGGGGGACAGGGGCTCACCGAACACCGGGGAGCTGTTTTTT.

The chain carries TRBV10-3 and TRBJ1-2; 7 bases agree with TRBD1. Unmatched junction bases numbered 1, after V lost 0 bases and J lost 6 bases. CDR1 and CDR2 from the germline V gene are ENHRY and SYGVKD. The CDR3 is 13 residues long. The CDR3, as DNA: TGTGCCATCAGTGAGTCGACAGGGCATGGCTACACCTTC. Translated: CAISESTGHGYTF.

There are a few counts of this clone. This rearrangement joins TRBV29-1 to TRBJ1-1; maybe TRBD1 (5 bases). The V gene's germline CDR1 is SQVTM and CDR2 ANQGSEA. There are 13 residues in the CDR3. Trimming cost V 7 bases and J 0 bases, with 12 bases left between them. The CDR3 nucleotides are TGCAGCGGGAGGGGAGATCTGAACACTGAAGCTTTCTTT. It encodes CSGRGDLNTEAFF.